This T cell receptor (beta chain) stems from a study of cytomegalovirus exposure and HLA in healthy donors. From germline, CDR1 is MDHEN and CDR2 SYDVKM. Trimming took 6 bases from V and 2 from J; bases not matched to a gene: 2. The CDR3 contains 14 residues. PCR used 60 Vbeta primers and 13 Jbeta primers. Profiling relied on immunoSEQ multiplex PCR, and the TCRdb table lists in-frame clones only, not all of them. The data contain about 130,000 clones, 70% to 85% of them singletons. The TCR sequence derives from a boy younger than 18 in good health and CMV-seronegative. The material sequenced was PBMCs. The chain employs TRBV28 and TRBJ2-7, with 12 bases aligning to TRBD1. CDR3 residues: CASSRDRGPYEQYF. The CDR3 DNA sequence: TGTGCCAGCAGCCGGGACAGGGGGCCCTACGAGCAGTACTTC.